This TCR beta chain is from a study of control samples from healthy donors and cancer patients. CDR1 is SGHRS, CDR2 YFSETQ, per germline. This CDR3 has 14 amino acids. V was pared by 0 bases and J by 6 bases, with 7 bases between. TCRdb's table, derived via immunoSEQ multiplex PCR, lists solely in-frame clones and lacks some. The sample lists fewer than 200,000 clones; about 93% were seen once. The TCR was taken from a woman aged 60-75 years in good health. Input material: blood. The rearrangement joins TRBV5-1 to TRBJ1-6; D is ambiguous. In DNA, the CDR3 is TGCGCCAGCAGCTTGGGTGGGCCTAATTCACCCCTCCACTTT. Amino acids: CASSLGGPNSPLHF.